The 14 T cell receptor beta chains below all came from one sample that was sequenced in a study of shared clonotypes between healthy human individuals. Clones were sequenced by immunoSEQ multiplex PCR, and TCRdb holds only the in-frame ones, with some missing. Seen here are some 1.1 million clones, around 77% observed once, and the top ten hold 0.89%. The source material was memory CD4+ T cells from PBMCs. Sample subset: CD45RA-negative fraction. These receptors came from a man between 18 and 29 years old in good health. Some clones in this sample may be carry-over from other donors' samples.

The gene calls are TRBV10-2 and TRBJ2-4, with TRBD1 matching 11 bases. The CDR3 extends over 16 amino acids. V lost 0 bases, J lost 7 bases, and 5 bases stayed unmatched. CDR1 is WSHSY and CDR2 is SAAADI in the germline V gene. In DNA, the CDR3 is TGCGCCAGCAGTGAGTCCGGGGACAGGGGGACTAACATTCAGTACTTC. Translated: CASSESGDRGTNIQYF.

V usage is TRBV7-2 and J usage is TRBJ2-7; tentatively, D is TRBD1 or TRBD2 (5 bases each). This CDR3 has 13 residues. Trimming stripped 5 bases from V and 1 base from J, with 9 bases between. Germline CDR1 and CDR2: SGHTA and FQGNSA. The CDR3 region has the DNA TGTGCCAGCAGCCAAGAGGGGTCCTACGAGCAGTACTTC. This encodes CASSQEGSYEQYF.

The chain recombines TRBV5-4 with TRBJ1-4; D might be TRBD1 (6 bases). This CDR3 contains 16 residues. The V end was cut by 3 bases, the J end by 0 bases, with 12 bases between. Germline CDR1 SGHNT, CDR2 YYREEE (reference sequence). The DNA of the CDR3 is TGTGCCAGCAGCTCCGGGACACAATCAACTAATGAAAAACTGTTTTTT. Translated: CASSSGTQSTNEKLFF.

The rearrangement joins TRBV28 to TRBJ1-6; D gene uncertain. Germline V gene lookup returns CDR1 MDHEN and CDR2 SYDVKM. The germline V and J ends were trimmed by 4 bases and 14 bases, with 18 bases remaining between them. The CDR3 has 14 residues. CDR3 DNA: TGTGCCAGCAGTTCCCCCCAGTCCCCTTTGGCCCTCCACTTT. Protein sequence: CASSSPQSPLALHF.

The CDR3 here is CASSARGDRDTEAFF. DNA for the CDR3: TGTGCCAGCAGCGCCCGGGGTGACAGGGATACTGAAGCTTTCTTT. The genes are TRBV9 and TRBJ1-1; 7 nucleotides align to TRBD1. CDR3 length: 15 amino acids. CDR1 is SGDLS, CDR2 YYNGEE, per germline. J was trimmed by 5 bases and V by 3 bases; bases with no gene match: 10.

This clone appeared a single time. The V call is TRBV4-3, the J call TRBJ2-6; 8 nucleotides line up with TRBD1. The germline CDR1 and CDR2 sequences are LGHNA and YSLEER. CDR3 length equals 18 residues. Trimming cost V 4 bases and J 2 bases; bases outside gene matches: 10. The CDR3 DNA reads as TGCGCCAGCAGCCCACGAGGACAGGGAAAAACTGGGGCCAACGTCCTGACTTTC. This translates into CASSPRGQGKTGANVLTF.

The CDR3 loop is CASSAGLAAPTDTQYF. The DNA of the CDR3 is TGCGCCAGCTCGGCGGGACTAGCAGCCCCCACAGATACGCAGTATTTT. The chain couples TRBV5-1 to TRBJ2-3, with TRBD2 matching 9 bases. The CDR3 runs 16 residues. Germline V gene sequence: CDR1 SGHRS, CDR2 YFSETQ. V dropped 7 bases and J dropped 2; count of bases not matched to a gene: 11. Full variable domain (missing parts from reference TRBV5-1 and TRBJ2-3): KAGVTQTPRYLIKTRGQQVTLSCSPISGHRSVSWYQQTPGQGLQFLFEYFSETQRNKGNFPGRFSGRQFSNSRSEMNVSTLELGDSALYLCASSAGLAAPTDTQYFGPGTRLTVL.

The V and J genes are TRBV11-2 and TRBJ2-1; 7 nucleotides match TRBD2. The CDR3 loop spans 15 amino acids. The germline CDR1 and CDR2 sequences are SGHAT and FQNNGV. V lost 1 base to trimming and J lost 5 bases; unmatched junction nucleotides: 5. The CDR3 sequence is CASSLGPAGNNEQFF. The CDR3, as DNA: TGTGCCAGCAGCTTAGGTCCAGCGGGAAACAATGAGCAGTTCTTC.

CDR3 DNA sequence: TGTGCCAGCAGCGTACTAAGCGCCAGCTCCTACAATGAGCAGTTCTTC. It encodes CASSVLSASSYNEQFF. This chain joins TRBV9 and TRBJ2-1; D unclear. Trimming stripped 1 base from V and 0 bases from J, with 11 bases between. CDR3 size: 16 residues. Per germline, CDR1 SGDLS and CDR2 YYNGEE.

The rearrangement links TRBV7-2 to TRBJ2-7; D is perhaps TRBD1 (7 bases). There are 15 residues in the CDR3. V lost 5 bases and J 0 bases, leaving 14 bases between the germline ends. Germline CDR1 is SGHTA and CDR2 is FQGNSA. The CDR3 reads CASSGRGAYSYEQYF. The CDR3 DNA reads TGTGCCAGCAGCGGCAGGGGGGCCTACTCCTACGAGCAGTACTTC.

V gene TRBV7-2 combines with J gene TRBJ1-1; weak D call: TRBD1 (5 bases). Per the germline V gene, CDR1 is SGHTA and CDR2 is FQGNSA. CDR3 length equals 15 residues. Between the trimmed V and J ends, which lost 0 bases and 5 bases, there was a span of 13 bases. The CDR3: CASSLASQVRTEAFF. The CDR3 nucleotides read TGTGCCAGCAGCTTAGCCTCACAGGTGCGAACTGAAGCTTTCTTT. The variable domain in full, completed from reference TRBV7-2 and TRBJ1-1, reads GAGVSQSPSNKVTEKGKDVELRCDPISGHTALYWYRQSLGQGLEFLIYFQGNSAPDKSGLPSDRFSAERTGGSVSTLTIQRTQQEDSAVYLCASSLASQVRTEAFFGQGTRLTVV.

V and J are TRBV7-2 and TRBJ2-7; 8 bases map to TRBD2. The germline V gene has CDR1 SGHTA and CDR2 FQGNSA. The CDR3 is 15 residues long. V shed 1 base and J 2 bases; nucleotides not matched to a gene: 4. CDR3 amino acids: CASSLGTSRTYEQYF. In DNA, the CDR3 is TGTGCCAGCAGCTTAGGGACTAGCAGAACCTACGAGCAGTACTTC.

The chain combines TRBV4-1 with TRBJ1-5; D is ambiguous. CDR3 size: 14 residues. The V gene's germline CDR1 is MGHRA and CDR2 YSYEKL. Trimming took off 0 bases at V and 0 bases at J, with 3 bases between the two ends. CDR3 residues: CASSQDHSNQPQHF. CDR3 coding DNA: TGCGCCAGCAGCCAAGATCATAGCAATCAGCCCCAGCATTTT.

The chain carries TRBV20-1 and TRBJ1-2; D remains unclear. Germline CDR1 reads DFQATT; CDR2 reads SNEGSKA (reference sequence). V was trimmed by 8 bases and J by 8 bases, leaving 12 bases between them. The CDR3 has 10 residues. This chain's CDR3 is CSPTSLGYTF. CDR3 DNA: TGCAGTCCCACGTCGTTGGGCTACACCTTC.